The rows below give T cell receptor beta chains drawn from one sample of a study of T cell responses to AZD1222 COVID-19 vaccine. Produced via immunoSEQ multiplex PCR; TCRdb's table is partial and in-frame only. The top ten clones hold around a sixth of a sample with just over 65,000 clones, roughly 84% of them seen once. This specimen consisted of peripheral blood, obtained on day 0 of AZD1222 vaccination. All receptors come from an adult in good health. CDR3s include the opening cysteine and the closing phenylalanine or tryptophan. The D gene is left open where the match is weak. Size is omitted from some rows. Given values are once, few, many or a class for expanded clones.

v_gene	j_gene	d_gene	len	abundance	CDR3nt	CDR3aa
TRBV25-1	TRBJ2-3	.	13	.	TGTGCCAGCACCGTTATAGAGACAGATACGCAGTATTTT	CASTVIETDTQYF
TRBV9	TRBJ2-7	.	14	.	TGTGCCCGCCCCCGGGGGGCCCTATCCTACGAGCAGTACTTC	CARPRGALSYEQYF
TRBV6-1	TRBJ1-4	.	15	.	TGTGCCAGCAGTGAAATGAAGGGGGGTAATGAAAAACTGTTTTTT	CASSEMKGGNEKLFF
TRBV11-2	TRBJ1-6	TRBD1	16	once	TGTGCCAGCAGCAGCATACAGGGGGCAGGTAATTCACCCCTCCACTTT	CASSSIQGAGNSPLHF
TRBV11-3	TRBJ2-1	.	15	once	TGTGCCAGCAGCTTGCAGGGCCCCTCCTACAATGAGCAGTTCTTC	CASSLQGPSYNEQFF
TRBV7-2	TRBJ2-5	.	15	once	TGTGCCAGCAGCTTAAGGGGGGCGAGCGGAGAGACCCAGTACTTC	CASSLRGASGETQYF
TRBV11-2	TRBJ2-7	.	16	.	TGTGCCAGCAGCTTACGGGCCGGGACGCTTGGATACGAGCAGTACTTC	CASSLRAGTLGYEQYF
TRBV12-5	TRBJ1-1	.	13	.	TGTGCTAGTGGTTTGGCCTCGAGGGGAGAAGCTTTCTTT	CASGLASRGEAFF
TRBV7-3	TRBJ2-3	.	15	.	TGTGCCACCAAGGCGGGGGCATCGAGCACAGATACGCAGTATTTT	CATKAGASSTDTQYF
TRBV5-6	TRBJ1-5	TRBD1	16	.	TGTGCCAGCAGCTTGGCACAGGGGCGAAGCAATCAGCCCCAGCATTTT	CASSLAQGRSNQPQHF
TRBV6-1	TRBJ2-1	.	14	.	TGTGCCAGCAGTGAATCGGGCAGGTACAATGAGCAGTTCTTC	CASSESGRYNEQFF
TRBV4-2	TRBJ2-2	TRBD2	16	.	TGTGCCAGCAGGAAGCGGGGGGAGGGCGGTACCGGGGAGCTGTTTTTT	CASRKRGEGGTGELFF
TRBV11-2	TRBJ1-2	.	16	.	TGTGCCAGCAGCCTCGGGGGGGCTGGGGATAGCTATGGCTACACCTTC	CASSLGGAGDSYGYTF
TRBV24-1	TRBJ2-1	.	16	.	TGTGCCACCAGTGGGGGTCGAGACCCCCGATACAATGAGCAGTTCTTC	CATSGGRDPRYNEQFF
TRBV19	TRBJ2-6	.	15	.	TGTGCCAGTACCCCCCAGGGATCTGGGGCCAACGTCCTGACTTTC	CASTPQGSGANVLTF
TRBV6-2/TRBV6-3	TRBJ2-7	.	13	.	TGTGCCAGCAGTTACTATGAGGTCTACGAGCAGTACTTC	CASSYYEVYEQYF
TRBV6-5	TRBJ1-2	.	15	.	TGTGCCAGCAGTTACGGGGGCGCCGGACACTATGGCTACACCTTC	CASSYGGAGHYGYTF
TRBV12-5	TRBJ1-1	.	13	once	TGTGCTAGTGGCGGCAGGGAGTACACTGAAGCTTTCTTT	CASGGREYTEAFF
TRBV10-3	TRBJ2-7	TRBD1	14	.	TGTGCCATCAGTGCCGGGACAGCACTAATCGAGCAGTACTTC	CAISAGTALIEQYF
TRBV10-3	TRBJ2-1	TRBD1	15	.	TGTGCCATCAGTGATCTAGTAGGGGGCGAGTATGAGCAGTTCTTC	CAISDLVGGEYEQFF
TRBV3-1/TRBV3-2	TRBJ2-5	TRBD2	13	.	TGTGCCAGCAGCCCGCGGACTAGCGGGACCCAGTACTTC	CASSPRTSGTQYF
TRBV4-2	TRBJ1-1	.	15	.	TGTGCCAGCAGCCAAGAAAGGACAGACTACACTGAAGCTTTCTTT	CASSQERTDYTEAFF
TRBV7-9	TRBJ1-3	TRBD1	14	.	TGTGCCAGCAGCTTGACAGGGGTCGGAAACACCATATATTTT	CASSLTGVGNTIYF
TRBV3-1/TRBV3-2	TRBJ1-3	TRBD1	16	.	TGTGCCAGCAGCTCACAGGGGGTCCACCGAGGAAACACCATATATTTT	CASSSQGVHRGNTIYF